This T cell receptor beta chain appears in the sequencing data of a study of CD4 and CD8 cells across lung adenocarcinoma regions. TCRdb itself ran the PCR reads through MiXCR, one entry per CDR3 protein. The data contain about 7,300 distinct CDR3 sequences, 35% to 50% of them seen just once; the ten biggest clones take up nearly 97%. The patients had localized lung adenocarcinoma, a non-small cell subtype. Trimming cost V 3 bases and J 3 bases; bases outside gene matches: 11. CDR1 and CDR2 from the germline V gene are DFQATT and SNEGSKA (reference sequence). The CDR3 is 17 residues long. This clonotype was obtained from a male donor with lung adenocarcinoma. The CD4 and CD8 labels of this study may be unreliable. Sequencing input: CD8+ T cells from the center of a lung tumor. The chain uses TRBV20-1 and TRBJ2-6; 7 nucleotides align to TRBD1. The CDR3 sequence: CSARSLGQGVGANVLTF. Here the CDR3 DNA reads TGCAGTGCTAGGTCTCTGGGTCAGGGGGTTGGGGCCAACGTCCTGACTTTC.